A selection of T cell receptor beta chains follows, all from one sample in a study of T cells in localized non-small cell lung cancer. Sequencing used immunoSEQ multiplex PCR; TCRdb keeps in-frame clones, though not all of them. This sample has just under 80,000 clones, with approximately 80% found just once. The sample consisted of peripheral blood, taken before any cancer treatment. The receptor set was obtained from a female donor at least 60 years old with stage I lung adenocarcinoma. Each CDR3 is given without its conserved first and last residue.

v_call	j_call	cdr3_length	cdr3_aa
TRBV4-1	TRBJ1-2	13	ASSPAGTTNYGYT
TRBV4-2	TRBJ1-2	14	ASSQAVGVMLYGYT
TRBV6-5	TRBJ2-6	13	ASKGPPPGANVLT
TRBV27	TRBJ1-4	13	ASSTEGWWAEKLF
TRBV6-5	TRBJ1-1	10	ASSYVRGEAF
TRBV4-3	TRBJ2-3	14	ASSQVLAGSTDTQY
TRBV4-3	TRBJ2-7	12	ASSQERTGYEQY
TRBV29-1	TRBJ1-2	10	SVGQGGHGYT
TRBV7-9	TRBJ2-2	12	ASRRGANTGELF
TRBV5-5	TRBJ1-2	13	ASSRFGGGPYGYT
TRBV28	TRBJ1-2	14	ASRPMGLHLGYGYT
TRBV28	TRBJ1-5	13	ASSPPGGASQPQH
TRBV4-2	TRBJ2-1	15	ASSQDWGTSVYNEQF
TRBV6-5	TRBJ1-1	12	AISPSTPNTEAF
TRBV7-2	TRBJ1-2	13	ASSSGQATRYGYT
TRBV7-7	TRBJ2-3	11	ASSPRRTDTQY
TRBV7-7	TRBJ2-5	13	ASSPGQGSMETQY
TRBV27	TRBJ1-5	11	ASSLRGAQPQH
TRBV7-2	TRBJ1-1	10	ASSPQGTEAF
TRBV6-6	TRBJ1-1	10	ASSSVNTEAF
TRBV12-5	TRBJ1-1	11	ASGFGGPTEAF
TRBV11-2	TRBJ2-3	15	ASRRTVVWGNTDTQY
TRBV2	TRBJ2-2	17	ASSEYGTDHNANTGELF
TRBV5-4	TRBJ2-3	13	ASSFIGQSTDTQY
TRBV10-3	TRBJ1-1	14	AISRGQGAVNTEAF
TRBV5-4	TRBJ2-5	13	ASSRTGSGKETQY
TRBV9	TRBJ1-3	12	ASSVGGDGNTIY
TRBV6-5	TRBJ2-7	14	ASSYSSPSILGEQY
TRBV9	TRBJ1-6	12	ASSPMRGGSPLH